The clone carrying this TCR beta chain appeared once. Its antigen is as yet unknown. Germline V gives CDR1 MGHRA, CDR2 YSYEKL. Germline trimming cut 0 bases from V and 5 bases from J; bases unmatched to any gene: 6. This CDR3 spans 16 amino acids. This sample was taken from a study of cytomegalovirus exposure and HLA in healthy donors. The study's findings and limits: According to a later analysis, most TCR beta chains associated with CMV appeared HLA-restricted. Later work associated fewer than 20,000 TCR beta sequences with HLA alleles at 0.05 false discovery rate.

The PCR ran on 60 Vbeta and 13 Jbeta primers. Assay used: immunoSEQ multiplex PCR; TCRdb lists only in-frame clones, some missing. The sample lists about 94,000 clones; around 69% were seen once. Healthy individuals who donated bone marrow served as the donors. This sequence joins TRBV4-1 and TRBJ2-1; 8 bases are shared with TRBD2. The receptor was derived from a man aged 25 to 45 in good health and CMV-seronegative. The specimen was PBMCs. The CDR3 protein is CASSQEGTRQDNEQFF. As DNA, the CDR3 is TGCGCCAGCAGCCAAGAGGGGACTAGGCAGGACAATGAGCAGTTCTTC.